These T cell receptor beta chains were read from a single sample in a study of breast tumors, draining lymph nodes, adjacent tissues. TCRdb re-called the multiplex PCR reads through MiXCR, storing one row per CDR3 protein. The profile shows 150,000 to 200,000 distinct CDR3 sequences, roughly a third of them singletons. The specimen was axillary lymph node tissue. Source of these receptors: a female donor with breast cancer. Some clones in this sample may be carry-over from other donors' samples. CDR3s leave out the opening cysteine and the closing phenylalanine or tryptophan. Fields, in order: V gene, CDR3 protein.

>TRBV20-1
SARMGDPLGNTIY
>TRBV6-2/TRBV6-3
ASREGAIYEQY
>TRBV9
ASSPRDSSYNEPF
>TRBV6-5
ASSYPGPTGIYGYT
>TRBV12-3/TRBV12-4
ASSAGLPSYEQY
>TRBV7-6
ASSLEGGGGEQY
>TRBV20-1
SARLAGREQY
>TRBV13
ASSLGLLAGVDEQY
>TRBV9
ASSSRDASYEQY
>TRBV20-1
SARVLAAGREQY
>TRBV20-1
STTYSAGQY
>TRBV7-3
ASSLDGGGCSPLH
>TRBV5-1
ASSLGTDYQETQY
>TRBV7-9
ASNREGTVHEKLF
>TRBV4-2
ASSLVLGGGADTQY
>TRBV7-9
ASREGYQPQH
>TRBV5-5
ASSSPTGSHGYT
>TRBV7-6
ASSSHREMNTEAF